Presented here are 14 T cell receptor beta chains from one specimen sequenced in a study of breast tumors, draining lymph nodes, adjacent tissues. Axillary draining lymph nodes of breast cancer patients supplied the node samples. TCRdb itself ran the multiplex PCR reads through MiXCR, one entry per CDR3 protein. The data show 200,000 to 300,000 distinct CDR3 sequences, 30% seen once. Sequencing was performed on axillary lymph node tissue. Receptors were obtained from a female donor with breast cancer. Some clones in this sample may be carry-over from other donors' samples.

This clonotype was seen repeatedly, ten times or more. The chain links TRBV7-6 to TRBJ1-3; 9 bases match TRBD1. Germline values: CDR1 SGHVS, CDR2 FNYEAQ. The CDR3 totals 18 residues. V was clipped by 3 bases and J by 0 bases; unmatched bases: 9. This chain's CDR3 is CASSFLTGGDHSGNTIYF. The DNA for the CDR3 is TGTGCCAGCAGCTTTCTGACAGGGGGGGACCACTCTGGAAACACCATATATTTT. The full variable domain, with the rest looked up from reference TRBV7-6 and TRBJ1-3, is GAGVSQSPRYKVTKRGQDVALRCDPISGHVSLYWYRQALGQGPEFLTYFNYEAQQDKSGLPNDRFSAERPEGSISTLTIQRTEQRDSAMYRCASSFLTGGDHSGNTIYFGEGSWLTVV.

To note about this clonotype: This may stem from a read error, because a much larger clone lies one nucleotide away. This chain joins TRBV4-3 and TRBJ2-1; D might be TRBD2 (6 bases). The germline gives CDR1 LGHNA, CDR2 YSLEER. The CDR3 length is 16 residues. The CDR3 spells CASNQDGGVGYNEQFF. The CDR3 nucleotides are TGCGCCAGCAACCAAGACGGGGGAGTGGGGTACAATGAGCAGTTCTTC.

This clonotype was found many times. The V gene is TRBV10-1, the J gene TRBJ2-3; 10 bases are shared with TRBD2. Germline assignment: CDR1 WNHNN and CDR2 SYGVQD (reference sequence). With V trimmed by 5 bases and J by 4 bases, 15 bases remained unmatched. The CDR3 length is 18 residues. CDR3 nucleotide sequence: TGCGCCAGCAGTCTCAGCGGGAGGGGGGGCCTGCTTTCAGATACGCAGTATTTT. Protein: CASSLSGRGGLLSDTQYF.

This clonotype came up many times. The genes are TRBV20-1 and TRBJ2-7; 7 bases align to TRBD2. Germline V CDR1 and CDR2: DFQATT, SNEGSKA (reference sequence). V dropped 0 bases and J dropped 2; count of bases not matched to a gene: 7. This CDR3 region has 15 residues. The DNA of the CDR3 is TGCAGTGCTAGAGATCGTCCTAGCGGCACCTACGAGCAGTACTTC. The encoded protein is CSARDRPSGTYEQYF.

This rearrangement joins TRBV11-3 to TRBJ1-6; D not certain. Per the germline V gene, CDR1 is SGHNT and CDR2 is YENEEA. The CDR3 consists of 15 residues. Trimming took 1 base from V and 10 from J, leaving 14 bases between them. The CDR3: CASSLGWGNGSPLHF. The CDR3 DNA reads TGTGCCAGCAGCTTAGGGTGGGGAAATGGATCACCCCTCCACTTT.

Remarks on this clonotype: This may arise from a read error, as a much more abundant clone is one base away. For the CDR3, the DNA is TGTGCCAGCAGCTTTAAGGGAGCGACAGATACGCAGTATTTT. This encodes CASSFKGATDTQYF. This chain uses TRBV5-6 with TRBJ2-3, with D possibly matching TRBD2 (5 bases). Germline V CDR1 and CDR2: SGHDT, YYEEEE. V dropped 2 bases and J dropped 3 bases, with 10 bases sitting between them. The CDR3 covers 14 residues.

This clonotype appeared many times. The CDR3 here is CSATSGYDYEQYF. CDR3 nucleotide sequence: TGCAGTGCTACCAGCGGGTATGACTACGAGCAGTACTTC. The V call is TRBV20-1, the J call TRBJ2-7; weak D call: TRBD2 (6 bases). CDR3 size: 13 residues. The ends were cut back, 4 bases at V and 3 bases at J, with 13 bases in the middle. Germline lookup yields CDR1 DFQATT and CDR2 SNEGSKA (reference sequence).

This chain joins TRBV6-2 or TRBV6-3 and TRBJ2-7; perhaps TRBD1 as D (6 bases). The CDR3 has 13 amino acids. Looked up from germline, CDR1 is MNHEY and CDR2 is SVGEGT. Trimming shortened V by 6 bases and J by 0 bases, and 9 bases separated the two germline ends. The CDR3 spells CASRRQDSYEQYF. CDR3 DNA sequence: TGTGCCAGCAGACGACAGGACTCCTACGAGCAGTACTTC.

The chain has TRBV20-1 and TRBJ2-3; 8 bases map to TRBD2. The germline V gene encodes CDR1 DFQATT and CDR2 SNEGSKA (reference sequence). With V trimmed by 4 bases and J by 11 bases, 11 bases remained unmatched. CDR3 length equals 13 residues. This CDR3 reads CSATPRTSNEQYF. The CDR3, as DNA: TGCAGTGCTACCCCCCGGACTAGCAATGAGCAGTATTTT.

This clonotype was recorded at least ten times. The CDR3 DNA is TGTGCCAGCAGCGGAGCCCCGGGTCAGGGAAATGACGAGCAGTACTTC. Its protein product is CASSGAPGQGNDEQYF. The chain couples TRBV9 to TRBJ2-7; D is possibly TRBD1 (5 bases). Germline CDR1 is SGDLS and CDR2 is YYNGEE. V dropped 3 bases and J dropped 5 bases, with 21 bases sitting between them. The CDR3 runs to 16 residues.

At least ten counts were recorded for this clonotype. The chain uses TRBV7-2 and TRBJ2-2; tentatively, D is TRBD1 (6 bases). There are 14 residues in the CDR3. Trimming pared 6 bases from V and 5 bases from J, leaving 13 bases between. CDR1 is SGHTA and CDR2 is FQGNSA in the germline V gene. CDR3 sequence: CASRPTGRTGELFF. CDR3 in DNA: TGTGCCAGCAGGCCCACAGGGCGGACCGGGGAGCTGTTTTTT.

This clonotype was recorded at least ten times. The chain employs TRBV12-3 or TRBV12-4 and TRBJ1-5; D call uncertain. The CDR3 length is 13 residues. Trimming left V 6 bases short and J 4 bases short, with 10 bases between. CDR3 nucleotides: TGTGCCAGCAGGGTGTCAGATAATCAGCCCCAGCATTTT. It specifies CASRVSDNQPQHF.

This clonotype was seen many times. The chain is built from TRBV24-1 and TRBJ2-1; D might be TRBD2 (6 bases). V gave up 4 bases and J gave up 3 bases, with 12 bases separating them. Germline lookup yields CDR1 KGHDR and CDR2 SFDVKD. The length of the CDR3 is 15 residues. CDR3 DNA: TGTGCCACCAGTGACCTTAGGGGACTCTACAATGAGCAGTTCTTC. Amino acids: CATSDLRGLYNEQFF.

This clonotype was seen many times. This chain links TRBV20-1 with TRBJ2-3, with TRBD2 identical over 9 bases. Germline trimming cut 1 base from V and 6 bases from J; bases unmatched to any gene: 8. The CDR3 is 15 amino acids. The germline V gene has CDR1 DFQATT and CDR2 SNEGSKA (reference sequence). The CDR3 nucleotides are TGCAGTGCTAGAGGTGCGGGAGGGCCGGGTGATACGCAGTATTTT. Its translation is CSARGAGGPGDTQYF.